This T cell receptor (beta chain) was recorded in a study of OX40 agonist ivuxolimab in advanced cancers. Overall study context: A diagnosis of hepatocellular carcinoma, melanoma, renal cell or head and neck cancer was present in dose-escalation patients. Enrollees could have had prior anti-PD-1, anti-PD-L1 or anti-CTLA-4 therapy, which more than 30% had received.

Germline V gene sequence: CDR1 SGHNT, CDR2 YENEEA. Trimming left V 3 bases short and J 7 bases short, with 16 bases between. This CDR3 contains 15 residues. Method: immunoSEQ multiplex PCR; TCRdb's copy keeps in-frame clones and lacks some. The data show approximately 62,000 clones, 88% seen once. This clone appeared a few times. Antigen specificity is unknown. Study findings and constraints: In the 0.1 to 3.0 mg/kg range, CD4+ and CD8+ blood T cells had expanded clonally by week 6.

Sequencing used CD4+ or CD8+ T cells sorted from blood, obtained in a trial of the OX40 agonist ivuxolimab. The sequence came from an adult with an advanced solid tumor such as melanoma, head and neck, liver or kidney cancer. The chain links TRBV11-3 to TRBJ2-1, with a tentative D call TRBD2 (7 bases). This CDR3 reads CASSLRGGANNEQFF. CDR3 nucleotide sequence: TGTGCCAGCAGCTTGAGGGGGGGCGCAAATAATGAGCAGTTCTTC.